The 10 T cell receptor beta chains below all came from one sample that was sequenced in a study of CXCR3-negative and CXCR3-positive naive CD8 T cells. The method, 5' RACE with UMI labels, was used to prepare the TRB cDNA libraries. After re-calling the 5' RACE reads, TCRdb lists one entry per CDR3 protein, DNA absent. Found here are roughly 100,000 distinct CDR3 sequences; the top ten clones hold 1.1%. The sample comprised naive CXCR3- CD8+ T cells from blood. Noted subset: CD45RO-CCR7+CD27+CD95- naive CD8+ T cells lacking CXCR3 (TNR3-). All receptors come from a human donor in good health. Some clones in this sample may be carry-over from other donors' samples.

The rearrangement links TRBV7-9 to TRBJ2-6; the TCRdb D gene call, TRBD1, has no DNA to confirm it. Germline loops: CDR1 SEHNR, CDR2 FQNEAQ (reference sequence). This CDR3 region has 17 residues. The CDR3 protein is CASSHRDPVAGANVLTF.

J is TRBJ1-1 and V is TRBV20-1; with no DNA, the TCRdb D assignment of TRBD1 cannot be verified. Germline loops: CDR1 DFQATT, CDR2 SNEGSKA (reference sequence). The CDR3 runs to 14 residues. This CDR3 reads CSASSAGVNTEAFF.

The gene calls are TRBV7-9 and TRBJ2-5; the TCRdb D gene call, TRBD1, has no DNA to confirm it. The germline CDR1 and CDR2 sequences are SEHNR and FQNEAQ (reference sequence). The CDR3 consists of 16 residues. The CDR3 here is CASISTRQGAGETQYF.

The CDR3 sequence: CASSPSKTYEQYF. The gene calls are TRBV18 and TRBJ2-7. CDR1 and CDR2 (germline): KGHSH, LQKENI. This CDR3 contains 13 residues.

V is TRBV6-2 or TRBV6-3 and J is TRBJ2-7; lacking DNA, the TRBD1 call made by TCRdb goes unchecked. Germline V gene sequence: CDR1 MNHEY, CDR2 SVGEGT. The CDR3 has 17 amino acids. CDR3 sequence: CASSYPSTGRPAYEQYF.

The chain joins TRBV25-1 to TRBJ2-2; the D call from TCRdb, TRBD1, cannot be confirmed without DNA. CDR3 length: 14 amino acids. Germline CDR1 is MGHDK and CDR2 is SYGVNS. This CDR3 reads CASSEYGSPGELFF.

The chain links TRBV5-5 to TRBJ1-2; TCRdb returns TRBD1, unconfirmable since there is no DNA. The germline V gene has CDR1 SGHKS and CDR2 YYEKEE (reference sequence). The CDR3 is made up of 16 amino acids. The CDR3 here is CASKVGDRTTSHGYTF.

The chain joins TRBV29-1 to TRBJ1-1; no DNA is available, so the TRBD1 call from TCRdb remains unchecked. Germline V gene sequence: CDR1 SQVTM, CDR2 ANQGSEA. CDR3 size: 14 residues. CDR3 residues: CSVGLDRANTEAFF. Filled out from reference TRBV29-1 and TRBJ1-1, the complete variable domain reads SAVISQKPSRDICQRGTSLTIQCQVDSQVTMMFWYRQQPGQSLTLIATANQGSEATYESGFVIDKFPISRPNLTFSTLTVSNMSPEDSSIYLCSVGLDRANTEAFFGQGTRLTVV.

This sequence joins TRBV4-3 and TRBJ2-7. The CDR3 totals 14 residues. The germline gives CDR1 LGHNA, CDR2 YSLEER. The CDR3 sequence is CASGLTYGTYEQYF.

The V and J genes are TRBV14 and TRBJ2-1; TCRdb selects TRBD2, and the lack of DNA leaves this call unchecked. The length of the CDR3 is 14 residues. Per germline, CDR1 SGHDN and CDR2 FVKESK. The CDR3 sequence is CASSNQAGHNEQFF.